Listed below are T cell receptor beta chains from one sample, sequenced in a study of shared clonotypes between healthy human individuals. Method: immunoSEQ multiplex PCR; TCRdb's copy keeps in-frame clones and lacks some. The sample has about 2,100,000 clones; about 92% are singletons. Material for sequencing was naive CD8+ T cells from PBMCs. Every receptor here comes from a man younger than 35 in good health. Some clones in this sample may be carry-over from other donors' samples. CDR3s include the opening cysteine and the closing phenylalanine or tryptophan. The order of the fields is J gene, V gene, clone size, D gene, CDR3 protein, CDR3 DNA. D genes are given only for firm matches. Clone size is given for some rows only: seen once, a few or many times, or a class if the clone is expanded.

TRBJ2-7 | TRBV10-3 | - | - | CAIRDSTYEQYF | TGTGCCATCAGGGACAGCACCTACGAGCAGTACTTC
TRBJ2-2 | TRBV30 | once | - | CAWSVWENGELFF | TGTGCCTGGAGTGTATGGGAAAACGGGGAGCTGTTTTTT
TRBJ1-1 | TRBV4-1 | - | - | CASSQLGGNEAFF | TGCGCCAGCAGCCAACTAGGGGGAAATGAAGCTTTCTTT
TRBJ2-7 | TRBV7-9 | once | TRBD1 | CASSPGQGVAYEQYF | TGTGCCAGCAGCCCCGGACAGGGGGTAGCCTACGAGCAGTACTTC
TRBJ2-7 | TRBV18 | - | TRBD2 | CASSPLDSEAGVSYEQYF | TGTGCCAGCTCACCACTTGATTCGGAAGCGGGAGTCTCCTACGAGCAGTACTTC
TRBJ2-7 | TRBV18 | - | TRBD1 | CASSPKGQFPYEQYF | TGTGCCAGCTCACCAAAGGGACAGTTTCCCTACGAGCAGTACTTC
TRBJ2-1 | TRBV13 | - | TRBD2 | CASSLDGAGRDNEQFF | TGTGCCAGCAGCTTAGATGGGGCAGGGAGGGACAATGAGCAGTTCTTC
TRBJ2-4 | TRBV28 | - | - | CASSPRRGKNIQYF | TGTGCCAGCAGTCCCCGGAGGGGCAAAAACATTCAGTACTTC
TRBJ2-7 | TRBV5-5 | - | - | CASSFSIGLPAYEQYF | TGTGCCAGCAGCTTCTCCATAGGACTCCCAGCCTACGAGCAGTACTTC
TRBJ1-1 | TRBV28 | - | - | CASSLRGANTEAFF | TGTGCCAGCAGTTTGAGAGGGGCGAACACTGAAGCTTTCTTT
TRBJ1-2 | TRBV23-1 | - | TRBD1 | CASSQPRTGRPRHGYTF | TGCGCCAGCAGTCAACCGCGGACAGGCCGACCGAGACATGGCTACACCTTC